This entry is about one T cell receptor beta chain. Its antigen is still unknown. This record comes from a study of blood T cells in healthy people across ages. In germline, CDR1 is MGHRA, CDR2 YSYEKL. The ends were cut back, 0 bases at V and 13 bases at J, with 10 bases in the middle. There are 12 residues in the CDR3. Through a sample-barcoded 5' primer and a J-beta primer mix, a second PCR was run for roughly 7 to 11 cycles. TCRdb fed the 5' RACE reads into MiXCR, producing one record per CDR3 protein. The table lists 850,000 to 1,000,000 distinct CDR3 sequences, just over 50% of them singletons. Roughly 9 milliliters of peripheral blood were drawn from each donor. Extraction of total RNA produced a minimum of 5 micrograms from each sample. Study-level results: In older individuals, TCR beta diversity per million T cells was lower, falling roughly linearly with age.

Sequencing used blood. The TCR comes from an older woman in good health. The chain is built from TRBV4-1 and TRBJ2-1; D is ambiguous. DNA for the CDR3: TGCGCCAGCAGCCAAGACGGTCAGACCCAGTTCTTC. It is translated as CASSQDGQTQFF.